Listed below are T cell receptor beta chains from one sample, sequenced in a study of cytomegalovirus exposure and HLA in healthy donors. The method was immunoSEQ multiplex PCR; TCRdb's version includes in-frame clones alone and lacks a portion of them. The data include 55,000 to 85,000 clones; the top ten clones carry roughly 2.3%. The source material was PBMCs. These receptors all come from a female donor in good health and CMV-seropositive. CDR3s include the opening cysteine and the closing phenylalanine or tryptophan. A D gene is named only where the DNA matches it firmly.

v_call: TRBV7-6
j_call: TRBJ2-2
d_call: NA
cdr3_aa: CASSLDTGNTGELFF
cdr3_nt: TGTGCCAGCAGCTTAGATACGGGAAACACCGGGGAGCTGTTTTTT

v_call: TRBV14
j_call: TRBJ2-1
d_call: TRBD1
cdr3_aa: CASSQVGQLSDNEQFF
cdr3_nt: TGTGCCAGCAGCCAAGTGGGACAGCTTTCCGACAATGAGCAGTTCTTC

v_call: TRBV10-3
j_call: TRBJ1-1
d_call: NA
cdr3_aa: CAISDRGNTEAFF
cdr3_nt: TGTGCCATCAGTGACAGGGGGAACACTGAAGCTTTCTTT

v_call: TRBV29-1
j_call: TRBJ2-1
d_call: NA
cdr3_aa: CSVEVAGRYNEQFF
cdr3_nt: TGCAGCGTTGAAGTTGCGGGGAGATACAATGAGCAGTTCTTC

v_call: TRBV5-1
j_call: TRBJ1-2
d_call: TRBD1
cdr3_aa: CASSLRTGPNYGYTF
cdr3_nt: TGCGCCAGCAGCTTGCGGACAGGGCCTAACTATGGCTACACCTTC

v_call: TRBV25-1
j_call: TRBJ1-2
d_call: NA
cdr3_aa: CASSEHGLNYGYTF
cdr3_nt: TGTGCCAGCAGTGAACATGGCTTAAACTATGGCTACACCTTC

v_call: TRBV18
j_call: TRBJ2-5
d_call: NA
cdr3_aa: CASSPRGGPASRETQYF
cdr3_nt: TGTGCCAGCTCACCCCGTGGAGGACCCGCAAGTCGGGAGACCCAGTACTTC

v_call: TRBV18
j_call: TRBJ1-1
d_call: NA
cdr3_aa: CASSPQQGKAFF
cdr3_nt: TGTGCCAGCTCACCGCAACAGGGAAAAGCTTTCTTT

v_call: TRBV6-6
j_call: TRBJ2-7
d_call: TRBD1
cdr3_aa: CASSGQGSSYEQYF
cdr3_nt: TGTGCCAGCAGTGGACAGGGTAGCTCCTACGAGCAGTACTTC

v_call: TRBV7-6
j_call: TRBJ1-1
d_call: TRBD1
cdr3_aa: CASSPDRCRF
cdr3_nt: TGTGCCAGCAGCCCGGACAGGTGTCGGTTT

v_call: TRBV19
j_call: TRBJ1-5
d_call: NA
cdr3_aa: CASSPGGVQPQHF
cdr3_nt: TGTGCCAGTAGTCCCGGAGGGGTCCAGCCCCAGCATTTT

v_call: TRBV11-2
j_call: TRBJ1-6
d_call: TRBD1
cdr3_aa: CASSFRTGENSPLHF
cdr3_nt: TGTGCCAGCAGCTTTAGGACAGGGGAGAATTCACCCCTACACTTT

v_call: TRBV4-3
j_call: TRBJ1-4
d_call: TRBD1
cdr3_aa: CASSRAQGEPEKLFF
cdr3_nt: TGCGCCAGCAGCCGCGCACAGGGGGAACCGGAAAAACTGTTTTTT

v_call: TRBV6-1
j_call: TRBJ1-1
d_call: NA
cdr3_aa: CASSELDIWRATEAFF
cdr3_nt: TGTGCCAGCAGTGAATTGGATATCTGGAGGGCCACTGAAGCTTTCTTT

v_call: TRBV7-2
j_call: TRBJ2-1
d_call: NA
cdr3_aa: CASSPSVGSSYNEQFF
cdr3_nt: TGTGCCAGCAGCCCCTCCGTGGGGAGCTCCTACAATGAGCAGTTCTTC

v_call: TRBV4-3
j_call: TRBJ1-2
d_call: NA
cdr3_aa: CASSPTVRGSYGYTF
cdr3_nt: TGCGCCAGCAGCCCAACAGTTCGAGGGTCCTATGGCTACACCTTC

v_call: TRBV29-1
j_call: TRBJ1-2
d_call: NA
cdr3_aa: CSVVRQPTHPGYGYTF
cdr3_nt: TGCAGCGTGGTAAGGCAGCCTACTCACCCGGGCTATGGCTACACCTTC

v_call: TRBV19
j_call: TRBJ1-2
d_call: NA
cdr3_aa: CASSIGQGIADGYTF
cdr3_nt: TGTGCCAGTAGTATAGGTCAGGGCATTGCGGATGGCTACACCTTC

v_call: TRBV4-3
j_call: TRBJ2-1
d_call: TRBD1
cdr3_aa: CASSPGGALANEQFF
cdr3_nt: TGCGCCAGCAGCCCAGGGGGCGCTTTGGCCAATGAGCAGTTCTTC

v_call: TRBV19
j_call: TRBJ2-6
d_call: NA
cdr3_aa: CASRNQGGTGANVLTF
cdr3_nt: TGTGCCAGTAGAAATCAGGGGGGAACTGGGGCCAACGTCCTGACTTTC

v_call: TRBV15
j_call: TRBJ2-6
d_call: NA
cdr3_aa: CATSGSTGTGANVLTF
cdr3_nt: TGTGCCACCAGCGGGAGCACAGGGACCGGGGCCAACGTCCTGACTTTC

v_call: TRBV29-1
j_call: TRBJ2-3
d_call: NA
cdr3_aa: CSVEENTQYF
cdr3_nt: TGCAGCGTTGAGGAGAATACGCAGTATTTT

v_call: TRBV18
j_call: TRBJ1-1
d_call: TRBD1
cdr3_aa: CASSPRLGTGGTNTEAFF
cdr3_nt: TGTGCCAGCTCACCACGGCTAGGGACAGGGGGGACGAACACTGAAGCTTTCTTT

v_call: TRBV5-6
j_call: TRBJ2-7
d_call: NA
cdr3_aa: CASSLGGEQYF
cdr3_nt: TGTGCCAGCAGCTTGGGAGGAGAGCAGTACTTC

v_call: TRBV4-2
j_call: TRBJ1-2
d_call: TRBD1
cdr3_aa: CASSQDEEGAILYGYTF
cdr3_nt: TGTGCCAGCAGCCAAGACGAGGAGGGGGCGATTCTCTATGGCTACACCTTC

v_call: TRBV5-6
j_call: TRBJ1-5
d_call: NA
cdr3_aa: CASNWAGSNQPQHF
cdr3_nt: TGTGCCAGTAATTGGGCCGGCAGCAATCAGCCCCAGCATTTT

v_call: TRBV6-5
j_call: TRBJ1-6
d_call: TRBD1
cdr3_aa: CASRPLGTGYSPLHF
cdr3_nt: TGTGCCAGCAGGCCTCTAGGGACAGGGTATTCACCCCTCCACTTT

v_call: TRBV5-1
j_call: TRBJ2-7
d_call: TRBD2
cdr3_aa: CASSYTGGLAGAYEQYF
cdr3_nt: TGCGCCAGCAGCTACACAGGGGGACTAGCGGGGGCCTACGAGCAGTACTTC

v_call: TRBV5-1
j_call: TRBJ2-7
d_call: TRBD2
cdr3_aa: CASSPREGYEQYF
cdr3_nt: TGCGCCAGCAGCCCAAGGGAGGGTTACGAGCAGTACTTC

v_call: TRBV4-2
j_call: TRBJ2-1
d_call: NA
cdr3_aa: CASSRPVSSDNEQFF
cdr3_nt: TGTGCCAGCAGCCGTCCGGTTAGCTCCGACAATGAGCAGTTCTTC

v_call: TRBV27
j_call: TRBJ1-1
d_call: NA
cdr3_aa: CASSDQRGGSFGTEAFF
cdr3_nt: TGTGCCAGCAGCGACCAGCGGGGGGGTTCCTTTGGCACTGAAGCTTTCTTT

v_call: TRBV7-3
j_call: TRBJ1-1
d_call: NA
cdr3_aa: CASSLLSPGLGTEAFF
cdr3_nt: TGTGCCAGCAGCTTACTTTCCCCAGGGCTGGGAACTGAAGCTTTCTTT

v_call: TRBV2
j_call: TRBJ1-5
d_call: TRBD1
cdr3_aa: CASSVWTGTNQPQHF
cdr3_nt: TGTGCCAGCAGTGTTTGGACAGGGACAAATCAGCCCCAGCATTTT

v_call: TRBV9
j_call: TRBJ2-3
d_call: NA
cdr3_aa: CASSVRASTDTQYF
cdr3_nt: TGTGCCAGCAGCGTCAGGGCTAGCACAGATACGCAGTATTTT

v_call: TRBV28
j_call: TRBJ1-2
d_call: NA
cdr3_aa: CASSYPDSYYGYTF
cdr3_nt: TGTGCCAGCAGTTACCCGGACAGCTACTATGGCTACACCTTC

v_call: TRBV11-3
j_call: TRBJ2-2
d_call: NA
cdr3_aa: CASSSAGANAGELFF
cdr3_nt: TGTGCCAGCAGCTCTGCGGGGGCTAATGCCGGGGAGCTGTTTTTT

v_call: TRBV18
j_call: TRBJ2-5
d_call: NA
cdr3_aa: CASSMTYQETQYF
cdr3_nt: TGTGCCAGCTCCATGACTTACCAAGAGACCCAGTACTTC

v_call: TRBV5-6
j_call: TRBJ1-2
d_call: NA
cdr3_aa: CASSLAQWGGFYGYTF
cdr3_nt: TGTGCCAGCAGCTTGGCCCAGTGGGGGGGATTCTATGGCTACACCTTC

v_call: TRBV28
j_call: TRBJ2-5
d_call: NA
cdr3_aa: CASSAGSPPETQYF
cdr3_nt: TGTGCCAGCAGTGCGGGGTCCCCACCAGAGACCCAGTACTTC

v_call: TRBV29-1
j_call: TRBJ2-3
d_call: NA
cdr3_aa: CSVLAVSTDTQYF
cdr3_nt: TGCAGCGTTTTAGCGGTTAGCACAGATACGCAGTATTTT

v_call: TRBV7-2
j_call: TRBJ2-7
d_call: NA
cdr3_aa: CASSPRTHSAYEQYF
cdr3_nt: TGTGCCAGCAGCCCTAGGACCCATAGCGCCTACGAGCAGTACTTC